The present entry profiles one T cell receptor (beta chain) with its context. Germline CDR1 reads WSHSY; CDR2 reads SAAADI. The CDR3 consists of 13 residues. V was pared by 5 bases and J by 5 bases, with 12 bases between. This sample was taken from a study of T cells in Graves' hyperthyroidism and ophthalmopathy. It was RNA transcripts that yielded the amplified TCR beta CDR3 regions. HTBI primers drove first-round RT-PCR of the TCR CDR3. One entry per CDR3 protein results from TCRdb running MiXCR on the multiplex PCR reads. Among 660,000 or so distinct CDR3 sequences listed, 45% were seen once. The chain couples TRBV10-2 to TRBJ2-5; D is possibly TRBD1 or TRBD2 (5 bases each). Sequences were obtained from peripheral blood or thyroid tissue (not recorded which). The TCR was taken from an adult man with Graves' disease, either hyperthyroidism or ophthalmopathy (not recorded which). CDR3 sequence: CASSSPGTETQYF. As DNA, the CDR3 is TGCGCCAGCAGTTCTCCAGGGACCGAGACCCAGTACTTC.